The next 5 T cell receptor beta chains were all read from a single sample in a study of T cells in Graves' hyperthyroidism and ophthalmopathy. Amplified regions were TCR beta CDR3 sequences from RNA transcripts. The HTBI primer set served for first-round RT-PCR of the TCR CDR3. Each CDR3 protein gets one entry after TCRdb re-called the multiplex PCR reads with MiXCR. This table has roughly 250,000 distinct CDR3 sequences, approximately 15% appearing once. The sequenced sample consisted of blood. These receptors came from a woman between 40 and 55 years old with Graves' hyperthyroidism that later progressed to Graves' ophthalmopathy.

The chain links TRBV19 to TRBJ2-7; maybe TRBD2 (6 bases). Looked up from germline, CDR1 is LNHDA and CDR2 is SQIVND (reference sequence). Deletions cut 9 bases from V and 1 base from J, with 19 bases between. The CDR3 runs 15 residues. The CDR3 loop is CASKAGTGASYEQYF. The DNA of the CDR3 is TGTGCCAGCAAAGCCGGGACTGGGGCTTCCTACGAGCAGTACTTC.

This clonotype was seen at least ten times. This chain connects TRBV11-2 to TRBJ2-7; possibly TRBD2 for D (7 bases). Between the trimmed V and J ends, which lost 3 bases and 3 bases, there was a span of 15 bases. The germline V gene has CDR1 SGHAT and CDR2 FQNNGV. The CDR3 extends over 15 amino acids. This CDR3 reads CASSFAEGGFYEQYF. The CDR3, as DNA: TGTGCCAGCAGCTTTGCTGAGGGGGGGTTCTACGAGCAGTACTTC. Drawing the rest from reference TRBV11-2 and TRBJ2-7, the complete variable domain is EAGVAQSPRYKIIEKRQSVAFWCNPISGHATLYWYQQILGQGPKLLIQFQNNGVVDDSQLPKDRFSAERLKGVDSTLKIQPAKLEDSAVYLCASSFAEGGFYEQYFGPGTRLTVT.

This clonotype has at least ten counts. The CDR3 spells CASSYGVAQFF. In nucleotides, the CDR3 is TGTGCCAGCAGTTACGGGGTAGCGCAGTTCTTC. V usage is TRBV6-1 and J usage is TRBJ2-1; perhaps TRBD2 as D (5 bases). This CDR3 contains 11 residues. Trimming removed 5 bases at V and 12 bases at J, with 11 bases between. The germline V gene has CDR1 MNHNS and CDR2 SASEGT.

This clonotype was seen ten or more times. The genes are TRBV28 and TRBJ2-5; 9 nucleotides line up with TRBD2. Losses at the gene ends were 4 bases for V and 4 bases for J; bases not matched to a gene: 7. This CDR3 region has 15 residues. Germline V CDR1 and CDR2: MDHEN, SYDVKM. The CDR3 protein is CASSSIAGVGETQYF. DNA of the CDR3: TGTGCCAGCAGTTCCATAGCGGGAGTGGGAGAGACCCAGTACTTC.

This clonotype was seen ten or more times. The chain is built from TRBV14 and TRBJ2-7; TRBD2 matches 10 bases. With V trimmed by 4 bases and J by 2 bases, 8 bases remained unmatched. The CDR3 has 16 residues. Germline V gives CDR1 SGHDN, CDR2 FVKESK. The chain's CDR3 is CASSLLSGLAAYEQYF. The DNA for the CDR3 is TGTGCCAGCAGCCTACTCAGCGGACTAGCGGCCTACGAGCAGTACTTC.